This TCR beta chain was captured by sequencing in a study of blood T cell repertoires in COVID-19. Study in general: The United States, Italy and Spain were the sources of the acute and convalescent COVID-19 samples.

Data came from immunoSEQ multiplex PCR; TCRdb stores just in-frame clones and leaves some out. The sample lists approximately 82,000 clones; approximately 86% were seen once. CDR3 size: 13 residues. V was trimmed by 4 bases and J by 7 bases, leaving 14 bases between them. CDR1 and CDR2 from the germline V gene are SGHRS and YFSETQ. Specimen: peripheral blood. The TCR comes from a woman aged 70-85 years with active or convalescent COVID-19. The V gene is TRBV5-1, the J gene TRBJ1-2, with a tentative D call TRBD1 (6 bases). CDR3 DNA sequence: TGCGCCAGCAGCCTACCAGGGACAAGTGGCTACACCTTC. Translation gives CASSLPGTSGYTF.